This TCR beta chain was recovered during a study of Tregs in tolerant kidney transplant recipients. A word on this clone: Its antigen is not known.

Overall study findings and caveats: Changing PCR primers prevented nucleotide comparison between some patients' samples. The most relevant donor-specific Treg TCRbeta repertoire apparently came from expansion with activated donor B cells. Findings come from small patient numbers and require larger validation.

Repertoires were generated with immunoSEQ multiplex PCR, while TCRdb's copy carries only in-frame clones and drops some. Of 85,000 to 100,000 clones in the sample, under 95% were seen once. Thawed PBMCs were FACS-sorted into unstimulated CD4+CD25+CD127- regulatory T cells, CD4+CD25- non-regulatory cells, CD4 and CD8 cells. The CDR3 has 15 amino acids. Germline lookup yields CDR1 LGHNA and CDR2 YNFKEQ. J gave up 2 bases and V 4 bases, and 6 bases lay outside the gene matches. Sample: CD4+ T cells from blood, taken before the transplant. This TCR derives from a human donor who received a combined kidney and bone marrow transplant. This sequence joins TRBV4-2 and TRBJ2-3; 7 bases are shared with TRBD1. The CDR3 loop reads CASSLGTATTDTQYF. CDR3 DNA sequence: TGTGCCAGCAGCCTTGGGACAGCCACCACAGATACGCAGTATTTT.